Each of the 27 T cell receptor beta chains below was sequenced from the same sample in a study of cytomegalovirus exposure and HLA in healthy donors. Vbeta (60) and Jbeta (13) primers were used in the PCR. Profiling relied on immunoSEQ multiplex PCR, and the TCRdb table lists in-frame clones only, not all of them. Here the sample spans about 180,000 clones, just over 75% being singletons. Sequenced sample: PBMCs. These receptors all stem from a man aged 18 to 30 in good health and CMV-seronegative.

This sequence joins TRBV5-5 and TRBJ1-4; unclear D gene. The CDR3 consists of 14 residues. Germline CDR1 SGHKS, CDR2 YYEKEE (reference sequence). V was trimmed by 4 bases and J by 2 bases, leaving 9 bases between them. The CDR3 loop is CASSARWTNEKLFF. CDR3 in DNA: TGTGCCAGCAGCGCCCGGTGGACTAATGAAAAACTGTTTTTT.

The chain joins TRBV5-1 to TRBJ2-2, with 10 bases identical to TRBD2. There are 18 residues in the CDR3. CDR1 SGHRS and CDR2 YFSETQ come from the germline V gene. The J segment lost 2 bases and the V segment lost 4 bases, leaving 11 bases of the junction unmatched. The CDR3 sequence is CASSRKAGGPLNTGELFF. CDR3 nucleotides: TGCGCCAGCAGCAGGAAAGCGGGGGGGCCTTTAAACACCGGGGAGCTGTTTTTT.

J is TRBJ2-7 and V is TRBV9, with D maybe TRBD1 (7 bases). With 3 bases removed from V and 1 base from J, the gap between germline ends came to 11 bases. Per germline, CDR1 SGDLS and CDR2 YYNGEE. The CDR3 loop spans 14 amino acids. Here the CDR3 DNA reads TGTGCCAGCAGCGAACAGGGGACTTCCTACGAGCAGTACTTC. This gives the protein CASSEQGTSYEQYF.

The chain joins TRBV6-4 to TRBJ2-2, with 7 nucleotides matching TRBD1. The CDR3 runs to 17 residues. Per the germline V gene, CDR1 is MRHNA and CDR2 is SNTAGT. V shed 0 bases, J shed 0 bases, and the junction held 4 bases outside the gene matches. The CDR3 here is CASSDSDRRANTGELFF. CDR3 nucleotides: TGTGCCAGCAGTGACTCGGACAGGAGAGCGAACACCGGGGAGCTGTTTTTT.

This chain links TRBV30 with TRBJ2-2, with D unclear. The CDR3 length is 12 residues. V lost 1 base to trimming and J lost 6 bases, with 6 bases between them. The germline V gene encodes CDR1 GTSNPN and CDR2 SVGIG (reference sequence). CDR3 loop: CAWSGRPGELFF. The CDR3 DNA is TGTGCCTGGAGTGGGAGACCCGGGGAGCTGTTTTTT. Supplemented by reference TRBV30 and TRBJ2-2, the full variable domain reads SQTIHQWPATLVQPVGSPLSLECTVEGTSNPNLYWYRQAAGRGLQLLFYSVGIGQISSEVPQNLSASRPQDRQFILSSKKLLLSDSGFYLCAWSGRPGELFFGEGSRLTVL.

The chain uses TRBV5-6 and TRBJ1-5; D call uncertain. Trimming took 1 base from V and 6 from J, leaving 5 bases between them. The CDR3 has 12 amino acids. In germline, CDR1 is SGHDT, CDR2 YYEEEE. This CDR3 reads CASSLYSQPQHF. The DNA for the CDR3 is TGTGCCAGCAGCTTGTACAGTCAGCCCCAGCATTTT.

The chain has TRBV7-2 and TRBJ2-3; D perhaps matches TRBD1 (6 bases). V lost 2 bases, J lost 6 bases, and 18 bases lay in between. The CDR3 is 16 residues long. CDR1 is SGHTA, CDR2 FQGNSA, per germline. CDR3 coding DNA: TGTGCCAGCAGCTTATCCGGGACAAGGGGGTTGGATACGCAGTATTTT. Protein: CASSLSGTRGLDTQYF.

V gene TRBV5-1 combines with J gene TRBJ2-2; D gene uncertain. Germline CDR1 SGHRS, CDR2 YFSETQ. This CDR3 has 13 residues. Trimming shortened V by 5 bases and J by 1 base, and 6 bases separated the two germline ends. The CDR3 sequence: CASRPENTGELFF. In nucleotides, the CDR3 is TGCGCCAGCAGGCCAGAGAACACCGGGGAGCTGTTTTTT.

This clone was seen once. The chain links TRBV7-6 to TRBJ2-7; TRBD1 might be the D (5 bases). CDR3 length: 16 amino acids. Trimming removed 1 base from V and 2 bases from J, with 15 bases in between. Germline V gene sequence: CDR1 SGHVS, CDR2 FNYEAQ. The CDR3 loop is CASSLGAGYPTYEQYF. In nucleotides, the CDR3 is TGTGCCAGCAGCTTAGGGGCAGGGTACCCCACCTACGAGCAGTACTTC.

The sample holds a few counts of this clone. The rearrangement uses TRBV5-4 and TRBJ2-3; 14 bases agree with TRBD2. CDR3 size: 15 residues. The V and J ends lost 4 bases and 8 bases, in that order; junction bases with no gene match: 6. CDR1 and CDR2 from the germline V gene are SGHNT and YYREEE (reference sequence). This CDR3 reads CASSGGTSGGGTQYF. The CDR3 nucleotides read TGTGCCAGCAGCGGAGGGACTAGCGGGGGAGGTACGCAGTATTTT.

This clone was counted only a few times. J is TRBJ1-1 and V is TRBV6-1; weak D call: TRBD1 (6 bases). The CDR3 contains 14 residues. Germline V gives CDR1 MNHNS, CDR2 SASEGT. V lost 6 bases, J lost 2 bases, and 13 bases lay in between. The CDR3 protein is CASRAGALNTEAFF. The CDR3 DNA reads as TGTGCCAGCAGGGCAGGGGCTCTTAACACTGAAGCTTTCTTT.

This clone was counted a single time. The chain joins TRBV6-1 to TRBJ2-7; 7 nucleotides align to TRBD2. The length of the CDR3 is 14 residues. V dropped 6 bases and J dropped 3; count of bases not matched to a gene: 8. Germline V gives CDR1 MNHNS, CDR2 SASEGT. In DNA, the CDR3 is TGTGCCAGCAGCTCTGGGAGGGTTCACTACGAGCAGTACTTC. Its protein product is CASSSGRVHYEQYF.

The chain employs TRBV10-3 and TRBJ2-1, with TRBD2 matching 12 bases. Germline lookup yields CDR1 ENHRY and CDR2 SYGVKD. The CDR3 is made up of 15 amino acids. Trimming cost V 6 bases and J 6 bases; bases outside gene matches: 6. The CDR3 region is CAISPLAGGSNEQFF. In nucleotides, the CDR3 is TGTGCCATCAGCCCACTAGCGGGGGGATCCAATGAGCAGTTCTTC.

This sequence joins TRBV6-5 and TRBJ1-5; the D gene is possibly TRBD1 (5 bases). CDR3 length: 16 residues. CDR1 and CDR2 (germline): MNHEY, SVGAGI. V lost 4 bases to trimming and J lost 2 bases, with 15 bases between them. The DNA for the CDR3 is TGTGCCAGCAGTTCCTTACAAGGACACGGCAATCAGCCCCAGCATTTT. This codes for CASSSLQGHGNQPQHF.

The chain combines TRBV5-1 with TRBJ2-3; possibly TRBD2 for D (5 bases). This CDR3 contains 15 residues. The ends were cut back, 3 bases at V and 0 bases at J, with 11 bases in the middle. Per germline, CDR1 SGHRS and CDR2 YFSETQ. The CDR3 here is CASSSRTGSTDTQYF. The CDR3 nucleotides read TGCGCCAGCAGCTCACGGACTGGGAGCACAGATACGCAGTATTTT.

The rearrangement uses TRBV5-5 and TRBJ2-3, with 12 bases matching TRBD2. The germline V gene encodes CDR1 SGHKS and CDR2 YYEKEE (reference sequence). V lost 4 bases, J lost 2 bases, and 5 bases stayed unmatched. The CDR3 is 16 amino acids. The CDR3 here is CASSTSGGPYTDTQYF. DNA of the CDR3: TGTGCCAGCAGCACTAGCGGGGGGCCCTACACAGATACGCAGTATTTT. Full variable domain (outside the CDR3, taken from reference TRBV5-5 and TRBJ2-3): DAGVTQSPTHLIKTRGQQVTLRCSPISGHKSVSWYQQVLGQGPQFIFQYYEKEERGRGNFPDRFSARQFPNYSSELNVNALLLGDSALYLCASSTSGGPYTDTQYFGPGTRLTVL.

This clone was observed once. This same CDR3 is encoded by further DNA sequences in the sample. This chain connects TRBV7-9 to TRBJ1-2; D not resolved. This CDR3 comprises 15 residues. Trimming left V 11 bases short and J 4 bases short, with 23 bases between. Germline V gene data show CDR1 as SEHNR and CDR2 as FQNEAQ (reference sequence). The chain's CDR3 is CAVLPWAGFSYGYTF. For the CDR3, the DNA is TGTGCCGTATTACCCTGGGCGGGGTTCTCCTATGGCTACACCTTC.

Here the CDR3 reads CASSLVTSGGGSPLHF. The CDR3, as DNA: TGTGCCAGCAGCTTAGTAACTTCAGGGGGAGGATCACCCCTCCACTTT. This chain links TRBV7-2 with TRBJ1-6; 7 positions match TRBD1. V shed 1 base, J shed 10 bases, and the junction held 10 bases outside the gene matches. Per the germline V gene, CDR1 is SGHTA and CDR2 is FQGNSA. The CDR3 covers 16 residues. Full variable domain (outside the CDR3, taken from reference TRBV7-2 and TRBJ1-6): GAGVSQSPSNKVTEKGKDVELRCDPISGHTALYWYRQSLGQGLEFLIYFQGNSAPDKSGLPSDRFSAERTGGSVSTLTIQRTQQEDSAVYLCASSLVTSGGGSPLHFGNGTRLTVT.

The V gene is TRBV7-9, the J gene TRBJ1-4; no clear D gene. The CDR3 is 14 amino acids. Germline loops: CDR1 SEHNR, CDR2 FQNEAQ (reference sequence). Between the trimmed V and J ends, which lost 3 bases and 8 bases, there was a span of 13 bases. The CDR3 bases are TGTGCCAGCAGCTTCGATGGTTCGAGGGAAAAACTGTTTTTT. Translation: CASSFDGSREKLFF.

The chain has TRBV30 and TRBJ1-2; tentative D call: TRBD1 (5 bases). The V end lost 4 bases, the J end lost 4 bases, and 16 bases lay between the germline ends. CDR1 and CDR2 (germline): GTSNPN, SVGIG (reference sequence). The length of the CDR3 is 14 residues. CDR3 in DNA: TGTGCCTGGAATTCCCGGGCAGGGCTCTATGGCTACACCTTC. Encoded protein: CAWNSRAGLYGYTF. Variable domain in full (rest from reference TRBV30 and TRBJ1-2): SQTIHQWPATLVQPVGSPLSLECTVEGTSNPNLYWYRQAAGRGLQLLFYSVGIGQISSEVPQNLSASRPQDRQFILSSKKLLLSDSGFYLCAWNSRAGLYGYTFGSGTRLTVV.

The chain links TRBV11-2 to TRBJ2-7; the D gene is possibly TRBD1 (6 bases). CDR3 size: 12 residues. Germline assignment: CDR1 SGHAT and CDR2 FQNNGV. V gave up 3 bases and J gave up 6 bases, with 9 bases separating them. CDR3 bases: TGTGCCAGCAGCTTGGACAGATCCGAGCAGTACTTC. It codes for CASSLDRSEQYF.

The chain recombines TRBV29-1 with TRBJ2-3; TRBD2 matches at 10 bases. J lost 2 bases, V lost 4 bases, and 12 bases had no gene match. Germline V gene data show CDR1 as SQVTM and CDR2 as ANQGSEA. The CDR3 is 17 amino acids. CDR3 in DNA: TGCAGCGTTGCGTCGGTAGCGGGGGGACGTTACACAGATACGCAGTATTTT. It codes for CSVASVAGGRYTDTQYF.

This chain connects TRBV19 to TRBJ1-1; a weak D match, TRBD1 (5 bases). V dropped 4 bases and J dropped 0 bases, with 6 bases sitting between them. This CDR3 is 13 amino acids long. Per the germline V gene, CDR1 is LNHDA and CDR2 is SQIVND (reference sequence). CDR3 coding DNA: TGTGCCAGTAGTACACAGGTGAACACTGAAGCTTTCTTT. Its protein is CASSTQVNTEAFF.

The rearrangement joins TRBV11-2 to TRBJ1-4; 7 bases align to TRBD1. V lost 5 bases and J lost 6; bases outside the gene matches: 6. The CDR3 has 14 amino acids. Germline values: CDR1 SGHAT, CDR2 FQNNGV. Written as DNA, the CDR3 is TGTGCCAGCAGCGACGGGACAGCTGATGAAAAACTGTTTTTT. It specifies CASSDGTADEKLFF.

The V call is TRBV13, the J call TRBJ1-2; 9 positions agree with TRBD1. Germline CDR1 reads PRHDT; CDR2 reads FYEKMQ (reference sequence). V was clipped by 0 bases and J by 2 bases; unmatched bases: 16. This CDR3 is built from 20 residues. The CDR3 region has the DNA TGTGCCAGCAGCTTAGGCCCGATGGTTGGGGCGGGACAGGGAAACTATGGCTACACCTTC. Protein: CASSLGPMVGAGQGNYGYTF.

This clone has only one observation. The CDR3 protein is CASSLDRGGAKNIQYF. Here the CDR3 DNA reads TGTGCCAGCAGCTTAGACCGTGGAGGGGCCAAAAACATTCAGTACTTC. This chain uses TRBV7-6 with TRBJ2-4; tentative D call: TRBD2 (6 bases). The germline V gene encodes CDR1 SGHVS and CDR2 FNYEAQ. V was trimmed by 1 base and J by 1 base, leaving 11 bases between them. CDR3 size: 16 residues.

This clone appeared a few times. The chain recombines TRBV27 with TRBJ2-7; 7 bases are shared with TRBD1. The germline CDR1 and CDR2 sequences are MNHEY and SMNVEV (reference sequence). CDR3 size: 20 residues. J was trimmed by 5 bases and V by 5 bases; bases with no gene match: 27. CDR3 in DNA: TGTGCCAGCAGTAAAACCGGGACAGCTGTGGGCAGCCCCCTACGGCACGAGCAGTACTTC. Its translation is CASSKTGTAVGSPLRHEQYF.